The 30 T cell receptor beta chains in this list originate from one sample, sequenced in a study of beta chain features in type 1 diabetes. The study's findings and limits: Type 1 diabetes patients showed a moderate but significant shortening of TCRB CDR3s in all four CD4+ subsets.

Every bit of the isolated RNA underwent reverse transcription, so sequencing read expressed TCRB transcripts. The method was immunoSEQ multiplex PCR; TCRdb's version includes in-frame clones alone and lacks a portion of them. This sample carries around 690,000 clones, roughly 12% of them seen once, and the ten largest clones take roughly 0.11%. These receptors' targets are unknown. Sequencing was performed on naive CD4+ T cells from blood. Receptors originate from a man aged 30 to 39 with type 1 diabetes.

Only a few counts were recorded for this clone. The chain employs TRBV4-2 and TRBJ2-1; TRBD2 agrees at 9 bases. Germline V CDR1 and CDR2: LGHNA, YNFKEQ. The ends lost 2 bases at V and 4 bases at J; junction bases unmatched: 3. This CDR3 is 15 amino acids long. This chain's CDR3 is CASSQTSGLYNEQFF. CDR3 nucleotides: TGTGCCAGCAGCCAAACTAGCGGGCTGTACAATGAGCAGTTCTTC.

This clone was seen only a few times. The J gene is TRBJ2-5, the V gene TRBV29-1; 7 nucleotides line up with TRBD1. Germline V lookup: CDR1 SQVTM, CDR2 ANQGSEA. The CDR3 consists of 14 residues. V lost 4 bases, J lost 1 base, and 6 bases stayed unmatched. The CDR3 coding sequence is TGCAGCGTTGTCGAGGGGGCCGTCCAAGAGACCCAGTACTTC. This codes for CSVVEGAVQETQYF.

V usage is TRBV7-2 and J usage is TRBJ2-7, with TRBD1 as a possible D gene (5 bases). This CDR3 spans 15 amino acids. The V gene lost 0 bases and the J gene lost 2 bases, with 11 bases spanning the gap. Germline-derived CDR1 and CDR2 are SGHTA and FQGNSA. CDR3 region: CASSLAPQGPYEQYF. The CDR3 region has the DNA TGTGCCAGCAGCTTAGCTCCCCAGGGCCCCTACGAGCAGTACTTC.

In DNA form, the CDR3 reads TGTGCCAGCAGCCCGACTAGCGGGGGGGCTCTCTACAATGAGCAGTTCTTC. Amino acids: CASSPTSGGALYNEQFF. V is TRBV5-4 and J is TRBJ2-1; the match to TRBD2 covers 14 bases. The CDR3 loop spans 17 amino acids. V shed 4 bases, J shed 3 bases, and the junction held 6 bases outside the gene matches. Germline assignment: CDR1 SGHNT and CDR2 YYREEE (reference sequence).

This chain connects TRBV6-5 to TRBJ1-2, with 8 bases matching TRBD1. The CDR3 runs 15 residues. The germline gives CDR1 MNHEY, CDR2 SVGAGI. V trimming: 2 bases; J trimming: 8 bases; junction bases outside the gene matches: 10. This CDR3 is CASSYAHPGQGGYTF. In nucleotides, the CDR3 is TGTGCCAGCAGTTACGCCCATCCTGGACAGGGAGGCTACACCTTC.

V and J are TRBV2 and TRBJ2-5; a weak D match, TRBD2 (6 bases). This CDR3 contains 13 residues. The V end was cut by 4 bases, the J end by 5 bases, with 11 bases between. Germline lookup yields CDR1 SNHLY and CDR2 FYNNEI. The CDR3 sequence is CASSAGAGETQYF. The CDR3 DNA is TGTGCCAGCAGTGCCGGGGCGGGGGAGACCCAGTACTTC.

This sequence joins TRBV7-2 and TRBJ2-7, with TRBD1 matching over 11 bases. J was trimmed by 6 bases and V by 1 base; bases with no gene match: 2. The CDR3 length is 14 residues. Germline CDR1 and CDR2: SGHTA and FQGNSA. The CDR3 loop is CASSLGTGGLEQYF. The CDR3 DNA reads TGTGCCAGCAGCTTAGGGACAGGGGGCCTCGAGCAGTACTTC.

The chain couples TRBV9 to TRBJ2-4; no clear D gene. CDR3 size: 18 residues. Germline V gene lookup returns CDR1 SGDLS and CDR2 YYNGEE. V lost 0 bases, J lost 2 bases, and 18 bases lay in between. The CDR3 spells CASSVGIRVGETKNIQYF. DNA for the CDR3: TGTGCCAGCAGCGTAGGAATTCGAGTGGGTGAAACCAAAAACATTCAGTACTTC.

Only a few counts were recorded for this clone. The chain joins TRBV12-5 to TRBJ2-7; D is unclear. The germline gives CDR1 LGHNT, CDR2 FRNRAP. V lost 2 bases to trimming and J lost 6 bases, with 8 bases between them. This CDR3 is 12 amino acids long. The CDR3 protein is CASGLMAGEQYF. The CDR3 DNA is TGTGCTAGTGGTTTGATGGCTGGCGAGCAGTACTTC. The whole variable domain, filled in from reference TRBV12-5 and TRBJ2-7, reads DARVTQTPRHKVTEMGQEVTMRCQPILGHNTVFWYRQTMMQGLELLAYFRNRAPLDDSGMPKDRFSAEMPDATLATLKIQPSEPRDSAVYFCASGLMAGEQYFGPGTRLTVT.

This chain uses TRBV19 with TRBJ2-7; TRBD1 matches at 7 bases. In germline, CDR1 is LNHDA, CDR2 SQIVND (reference sequence). The CDR3 spans 14 residues. V gave up 7 bases and J gave up 6 bases; unmatched junction bases: 12. CDR3 sequence (DNA): TGTGCCAGTATTACAGGGGCCCGGGCTCCCGAGCAGTACTTC. Translation: CASITGARAPEQYF.

This chain connects TRBV5-4 to TRBJ2-7, with 8 bases fitting TRBD1. Germline CDR1 is SGHNT and CDR2 is YYREEE (reference sequence). V was clipped by 0 bases and J by 5 bases; unmatched bases: 4. The CDR3 spans 14 residues. The CDR3 nucleotides are TGTGCCAGCAGCTTGGCCCCAGGGGGCCACGAGCAGTACTTC. As protein: CASSLAPGGHEQYF.

The chain carries TRBV25-1 and TRBJ2-1, with D perhaps assigned TRBD1 or TRBD2 (5 bases each). V shed 7 bases and J shed 4 bases, with 14 bases lying between them. CDR1 is MGHDK and CDR2 is SYGVNS in the germline V gene. This CDR3 has 14 amino acids. The CDR3 protein is CASMGERRYNEQFF. CDR3 nucleotides: TGTGCCAGCATGGGGGAGCGCCGATACAATGAGCAGTTCTTC.

The chain has TRBV6-1 and TRBJ2-2, with 10 bases identical to TRBD2. CDR1 and CDR2 from the germline V gene are MNHNS and SASEGT. The CDR3 length is 15 residues. Germline trimming cut 5 bases from V and 6 bases from J; bases unmatched to any gene: 6. The CDR3 region has the DNA TGTGCCAGCAGTACCGGGACTAGCGACCCCGGGGAGCTGTTTTTT. Amino acid sequence: CASSTGTSDPGELFF.

As to this clone: The sample carries other DNA sequences with the same CDR3. The J gene is TRBJ2-1, the V gene TRBV5-1; D may be TRBD1 or TRBD2 (5 bases each). V was cut by 5 bases and J by 0 bases, with 12 bases left in between. The CDR3 sequence is 15 residues long. CDR1 SGHRS and CDR2 YFSETQ come from the germline V gene. CDR3 protein: CASSSGAGSYNEQFF. CDR3 coding DNA: TGCGCCAGCAGTTCCGGGGCCGGCTCCTACAATGAGCAGTTCTTC.

This clone has a handful of counts. The V gene is TRBV18, the J gene TRBJ1-5, with D possibly being TRBD1 (5 bases). CDR3 length equals 14 residues. In germline, CDR1 is KGHSH, CDR2 LQKENI. V was trimmed by 0 bases and J by 6 bases, leaving 9 bases between them. The CDR3 loop reads CASSPPGGGQPQHF. The CDR3, as DNA: TGTGCCAGCTCACCACCCGGGGGAGGTCAGCCCCAGCATTTT. The variable domain in full, with the rest retrieved from reference TRBV18 and TRBJ1-5, is NAGVMQNPRHLVRRRGQEARLRCSPMKGHSHVYWYRQLPEEGLKFMVYLQKENIIDESGMPKERFSAEFPKEGPSILRIQQVVRGDSAAYFCASSPPGGGQPQHFGDGTRLSIL.

This clone was counted a few times. The chain is built from TRBV27 and TRBJ1-6, with TRBD1 matching 8 bases. V dropped 5 bases and J dropped 8; count of bases not matched to a gene: 8. CDR3 size: 15 residues. Germline CDR1 is MNHEY and CDR2 is SMNVEV (reference sequence). DNA of the CDR3: TGTGCCAGCAGTCCCTCCGGGACAGGCTATTCACCCCTCCACTTT. Residues: CASSPSGTGYSPLHF.

This clone has only a few counts. The J gene is TRBJ2-1, the V gene TRBV7-2; 9 bases line up with TRBD2. Germline lookup yields CDR1 SGHTA and CDR2 FQGNSA. The V segment lost 4 bases and the J segment 9 bases; nucleotides outside the gene matches: 7. The length of the CDR3 is 14 residues. The CDR3 coding sequence is TGTGCCAGCAGCTCCCAGCGGCGGGGGGGTGAGCAGTTCTTC. Translated: CASSSQRRGGEQFF.

The DNA of the CDR3 is TGTGCCAGCAGCCCCCAGGCGCAGGCGCGCGATGAGCAGTTCTTC. Translated: CASSPQAQARDEQFF. The rearrangement joins TRBV14 to TRBJ2-1; no reliable D call. Trimming stripped 4 bases from V and 8 bases from J, with 18 bases between. Germline-derived CDR1 and CDR2 are SGHDN and FVKESK. The CDR3 totals 15 residues.

This clone has just a few counts. V usage is TRBV10-3 and J usage is TRBJ1-5; possibly TRBD1 for D (6 bases). The CDR3 consists of 14 residues. Trimming cost V 2 bases and J 6 bases, with 11 bases left between them. The germline CDR1 and CDR2 sequences are ENHRY and SYGVKD. In DNA, the CDR3 is TGTGCCATCAGTGAGGACACAGGGACTCAGCCCCAGCATTTT. Its protein product is CAISEDTGTQPQHF.

The V call is TRBV10-3, the J call TRBJ1-6; TRBD1 is a possible D gene (6 bases). The CDR3 loop spans 17 amino acids. Trimming took off 0 bases at V and 7 bases at J, with 16 bases between the two ends. Germline V CDR1 and CDR2: ENHRY, SYGVKD. CDR3 protein: CAISESTTGLQNSPLHF. The CDR3, as DNA: TGTGCCATCAGTGAGTCGACAACAGGGTTGCAGAATTCACCCCTCCACTTT.

This clone was seen only once. Other DNA sequences within the sample encode an identical CDR3. The chain is built from TRBV4-3 and TRBJ1-1; D ambiguous. V was clipped by 0 bases and J by 0 bases, with 8 bases between them. This CDR3 spans 15 amino acids. In germline, CDR1 is LGHNA, CDR2 YSLEER. In nucleotides, the CDR3 is TGCGCCAGCAGCCAAGACCGGACGGTGAACACTGAAGCTTTCTTT. Translating it yields CASSQDRTVNTEAFF.

As regards this clone: Germline is not matched at one junction end, which may reflect a read error. The chain uses TRBV5-4 and TRBJ2-7; D not certain. Germline V gene sequence: CDR1 SGHNT, CDR2 YYREEE (reference sequence). The CDR3 is 10 amino acids. For the CDR3, the DNA is TGTGCCAGCAGCATCGCGCCACAGTGGTTC. It codes for CASSIAPQWF.

The J gene is TRBJ2-5, the V gene TRBV11-2; 13 bases line up with TRBD2. This CDR3 has 17 residues. Trimming at V came to 5 bases and at J to 3 bases, leaving 9 bases not matched to a gene. Per germline, CDR1 SGHAT and CDR2 FQNNGV. CDR3 in amino acids: CASSQGTSGAAEETQYF. CDR3 nucleotide sequence: TGTGCCAGCAGCCAGGGGACTAGCGGGGCGGCGGAAGAGACCCAGTACTTC.

This clone turned up a few times. The chain uses TRBV14 and TRBJ1-1, with no clear D. Trimming took off 4 bases at V and 8 bases at J, with 11 bases between the two ends. Germline assignment: CDR1 SGHDN and CDR2 FVKESK. The CDR3 covers 12 residues. The CDR3 spells CASSRMTEEAFF. CDR3 nucleotide sequence: TGTGCCAGCAGCCGCATGACGGAGGAAGCTTTCTTT.

This clone occurred a few times. Other DNA sequences from this sample encode an identical CDR3 as well. CDR3 nucleotide sequence: TGCAGCGTTGTTGAAGGGAGAGATACGCAGTATTTT. Its translation: CSVVEGRDTQYF. The chain couples TRBV29-1 to TRBJ2-3, with a weak D call TRBD2 (5 bases). The V gene lost 4 bases and the J gene lost 5 bases, with 10 bases spanning the gap. CDR3 length: 12 residues. From germline, CDR1 is SQVTM and CDR2 ANQGSEA.

In this sample, this clone turned up a few times. J is TRBJ2-5 and V is TRBV14; TRBD1 is a possible D gene (6 bases). CDR3 size: 13 residues. Trimming took off 4 bases at V and 5 bases at J, with 11 bases between the two ends. The V gene's germline CDR1 is SGHDN and CDR2 FVKESK. CDR3 protein: CASSRQERETQYF. CDR3 nucleotides: TGTGCCAGCAGCCGACAGGAAAGGGAGACCCAGTACTTC.

This clone came up many times. This chain uses TRBV13 with TRBJ1-3; 9 bases map to TRBD1. The CDR3 consists of 15 residues. V lost 1 base to trimming and J lost 4 bases; unmatched junction nucleotides: 2. The germline V gene has CDR1 PRHDT and CDR2 FYEKMQ (reference sequence). This CDR3 reads CASSLEDRGGNTIYF. Here the CDR3 DNA reads TGTGCCAGCAGCTTAGAGGACAGGGGAGGAAACACCATATATTTT.

In this sample, this clone turned up a few times. The chain couples TRBV7-2 to TRBJ1-1, with D tentatively TRBD1 (6 bases). CDR3 length equals 15 residues. The germline V and J ends were trimmed by 3 bases and 3 bases, with 14 bases remaining between them. The germline gives CDR1 SGHTA, CDR2 FQGNSA. Here the CDR3 DNA reads TGTGCCAGCAGCTTCTCCAGAGCAGGGGACACTGAAGCTTTCTTT. As protein: CASSFSRAGDTEAFF.

Worth noting for this clone: Other nucleotide sequences in the sample specify the same CDR3. This chain uses TRBV25-1 with TRBJ2-3; D possibly matches TRBD1 or TRBD2 (6 bases each). The CDR3 contains 13 residues. CDR1 is MGHDK and CDR2 is SYGVNS in the germline V gene. V lost 4 bases and J 3 bases, leaving 8 bases between the germline ends. The CDR3 DNA sequence: TGTGCCAGCAGTGCGGGGGCTACAGATACGCAGTATTTT. This sequence encodes CASSAGATDTQYF.

There are a few counts of this clone. This rearrangement joins TRBV6-4 to TRBJ2-1, with D uncertain. V dropped 0 bases and J dropped 3 bases, with 9 bases sitting between them. Germline loops: CDR1 MRHNA, CDR2 SNTAGT. The CDR3 extends over 15 amino acids. CDR3 nucleotide sequence: TGTGCCAGCAGTGACTCGAAGGGTAACTACAATGAGCAGTTCTTC. It is translated as CASSDSKGNYNEQFF.